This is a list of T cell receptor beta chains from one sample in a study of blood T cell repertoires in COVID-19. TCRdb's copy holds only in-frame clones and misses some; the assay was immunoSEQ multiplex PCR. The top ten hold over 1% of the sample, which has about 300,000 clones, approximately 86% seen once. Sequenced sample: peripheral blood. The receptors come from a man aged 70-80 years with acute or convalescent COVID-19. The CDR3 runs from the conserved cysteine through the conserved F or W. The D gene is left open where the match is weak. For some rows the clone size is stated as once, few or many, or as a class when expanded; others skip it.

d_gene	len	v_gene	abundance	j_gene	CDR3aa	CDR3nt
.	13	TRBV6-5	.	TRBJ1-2	CASEFIRGGGYTF	TGTGCCAGCGAATTCATTCGAGGGGGTGGCTACACCTTC
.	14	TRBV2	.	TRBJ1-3	CASSESRAGNTIYF	TGTGCCAGCAGTGAAAGCAGGGCTGGAAACACCATATATTTT
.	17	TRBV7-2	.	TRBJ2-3	CASSQGRLLGNTDTQYF	TGTGCCAGCAGCCAGGGCCGACTCCTGGGGAACACAGATACGCAGTATTTT
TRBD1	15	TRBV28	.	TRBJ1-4	CASSWTGGWGEKLFF	TGTGCCAGCAGTTGGACAGGGGGCTGGGGTGAAAAACTGTTTTTT
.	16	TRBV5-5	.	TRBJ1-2	CASSFHWGDFGYGYTF	TGTGCCAGCAGCTTCCATTGGGGCGACTTCGGATATGGCTACACCTTC
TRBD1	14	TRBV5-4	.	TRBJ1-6	CASSKDRDGSPLHF	TGTGCCAGCAGCAAGGACAGGGATGGATCACCCCTCCACTTT
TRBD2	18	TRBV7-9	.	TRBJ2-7	CASSSPYSLAGGLYEQYF	TGTGCCAGCAGCTCACCCTACTCACTAGCGGGGGGGTTATACGAGCAGTACTTC
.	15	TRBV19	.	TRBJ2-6	CASSIIGVGANVLTF	TGTGCCAGTAGTATAATAGGGGTCGGGGCCAACGTCCTGACTTTC
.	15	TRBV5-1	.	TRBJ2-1	CASSPSPARDNEQFF	TGCGCCAGCAGCCCCTCCCCGGCCCGGGACAATGAGCAGTTCTTC
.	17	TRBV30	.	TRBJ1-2	CAWSVMSGQTSNYGYTF	TGTGCCTGGAGTGTAATGTCAGGCCAAACCTCTAACTATGGCTACACCTTC
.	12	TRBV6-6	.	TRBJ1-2	CASKGVDYGYTF	TGTGCCAGCAAAGGAGTCGACTATGGCTACACCTTC
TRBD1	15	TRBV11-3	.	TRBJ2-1	CASSLGGQGIHEQFF	TGTGCCAGCAGCTTAGGCGGACAGGGCATTCATGAGCAGTTCTTC
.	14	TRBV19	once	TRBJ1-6	CASRVGQDNSPLHF	TGTGCCAGTAGGGTCGGACAAGATAATTCACCCCTCCACTTT
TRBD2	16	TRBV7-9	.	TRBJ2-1	CASSSPGLATFNEQFF	TGTGCCAGCAGTTCTCCGGGACTAGCGACTTTTAATGAGCAGTTCTTC
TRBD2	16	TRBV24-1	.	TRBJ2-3	CATSGTGRGDTDTQYF	TGTGCCACCAGTGGGACGGGGCGGGGGGACACAGATACGCAGTATTTT
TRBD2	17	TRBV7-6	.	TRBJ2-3	CASSLGGLAGGQDTQYF	TGTGCCAGCAGCTTAGGCGGACTAGCGGGGGGGCAAGATACGCAGTATTTT
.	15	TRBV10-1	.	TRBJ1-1	CASSEGRGNLAEAFF	TGCGCCAGCAGTGAGGGACGGGGGAATTTAGCTGAAGCTTTCTTT
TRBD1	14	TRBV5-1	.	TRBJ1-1	CASSLTGVNTEAFF	TGCGCCAGCAGCTTGACAGGGGTGAACACTGAAGCTTTCTTT
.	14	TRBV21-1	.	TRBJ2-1	CASSPRPIENEQFF	TGTGCCAGCAGCCCCCGCCCGATCGAGAATGAGCAGTTCTTC
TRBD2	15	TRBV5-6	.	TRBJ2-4	CASATSGGAKNIQYF	TGTGCCAGCGCTACTAGCGGGGGGGCCAAAAACATTCAGTACTTC
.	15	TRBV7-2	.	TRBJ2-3	CASSLFGGGIDTQYF	TGTGCCAGCAGCTTATTCGGCGGCGGGATTGATACGCAGTATTTT
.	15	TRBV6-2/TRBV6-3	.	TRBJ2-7	CASSYNSRGSYEQYF	TGTGCCAGCAGTTACAATTCCAGGGGCTCCTACGAGCAGTACTTC
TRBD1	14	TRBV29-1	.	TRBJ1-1	CSVGAYRGVTEAFF	TGCAGCGTTGGGGCGTACAGGGGGGTCACTGAAGCTTTCTTT
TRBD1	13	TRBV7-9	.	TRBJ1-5	CASSRTGAQPQHF	TGTGCCAGCAGCCGGACAGGGGCTCAGCCCCAGCATTTT
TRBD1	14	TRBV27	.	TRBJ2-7	CASSGQGSTYEQYF	TGTGCCAGCTCCGGACAGGGGTCGACCTACGAGCAGTACTTC
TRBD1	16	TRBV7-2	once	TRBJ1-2	CASSSWTGQGSDGYTF	TGTGCCAGCAGCTCCTGGACGGGACAGGGATCGGATGGCTACACCTTC
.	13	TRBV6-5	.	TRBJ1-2	CASSYSGAYGYTF	TGTGCCAGCAGTTACTCTGGGGCATATGGCTACACCTTC
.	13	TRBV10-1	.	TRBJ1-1	CASSPPGETEAFF	TGCGCCAGCAGCCCCCCAGGGGAGACTGAAGCTTTCTTT
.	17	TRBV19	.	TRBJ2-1	CASSIDGQGFSYNEQFF	TGTGCCAGTAGTATAGATGGCCAGGGTTTCTCCTACAATGAGCAGTTCTTC
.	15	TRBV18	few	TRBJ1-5	CASSPGQAFNQPQHF	TGTGCCAGCTCACCGGGCCAGGCGTTCAATCAGCCCCAGCATTTT
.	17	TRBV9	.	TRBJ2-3	CASSGIQGSLTTDTQYF	TGTGCCAGCAGCGGAATCCAGGGCTCCCTTACTACAGATACGCAGTATTTT
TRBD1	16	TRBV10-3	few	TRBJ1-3	CAISTGGTHSGNTIYF	TGTGCCATCAGCACAGGGGGGACCCACTCTGGAAACACCATATATTTT
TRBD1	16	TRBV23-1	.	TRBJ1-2	CASSHRTGGRNYGYTF	TGCGCCAGCAGTCACCGAACAGGGGGCCGTAACTATGGCTACACCTTC
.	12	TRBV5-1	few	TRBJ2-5	CASSLAGETQYF	TGCGCCAGCAGCTTGGCCGGGGAGACCCAGTACTTC
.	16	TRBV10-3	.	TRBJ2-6	CAISETASSGANVLTF	TGTGCCATCAGTGAGACAGCCAGCTCTGGGGCCAACGTCCTGACTTTC
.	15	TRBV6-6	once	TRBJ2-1	CASTMGQVSYNEQFF	TGTGCCAGCACCATGGGACAAGTCTCCTACAATGAGCAGTTCTTC
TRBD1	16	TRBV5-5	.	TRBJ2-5	CASSRTGAQYQETQYF	TGTGCCAGCAGCCGTACAGGGGCCCAGTACCAAGAGACCCAGTACTTC
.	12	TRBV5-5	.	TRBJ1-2	CASSVGTFGYTF	TGTGCCAGCAGCGTGGGGACATTTGGCTACACCTTC
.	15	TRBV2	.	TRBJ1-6	CASRTATLGNSPLHF	TGTGCCAGCAGGACTGCGACGTTAGGAAATTCACCCCTCCACTTT
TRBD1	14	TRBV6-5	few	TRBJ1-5	CASNTGVVSQPQHF	TGTGCCAGTAATACAGGGGTGGTCTCCCAGCCCCAGCATTTT
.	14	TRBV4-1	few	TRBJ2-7	CASSRNGFDYEQYF	TGCGCCAGCAGCCGCAACGGGTTTGATTACGAGCAGTACTTC
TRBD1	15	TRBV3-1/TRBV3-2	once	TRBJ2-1	CASSQATGAYNEQFF	TGTGCCAGCAGCCAAGCGACAGGGGCCTACAATGAGCAGTTCTTC
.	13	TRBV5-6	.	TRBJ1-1	CASSLELAGKAFF	TGTGCCAGCAGCTTGGAACTAGCAGGGAAAGCTTTCTTT
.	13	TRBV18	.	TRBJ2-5	CASSTGRRETQYF	TGTGCCAGCTCAACAGGGCGGCGGGAGACCCAGTACTTC
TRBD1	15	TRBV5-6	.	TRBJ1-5	CASSLGTGYSQPQHF	TGTGCCAGCAGCTTGGGGACAGGGTATTCTCAGCCCCAGCATTTT
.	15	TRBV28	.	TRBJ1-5	CASRLSLSGNQPQHF	TGTGCCAGCAGACTAAGCTTGTCGGGCAATCAGCCCCAGCATTTT
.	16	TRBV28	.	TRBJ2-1	CASSFISGRPYNEQFF	TGTGCCAGCAGTTTTATCTCGGGGAGACCGTACAATGAGCAGTTCTTC
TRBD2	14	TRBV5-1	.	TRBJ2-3	CASRPSGGPDTQYF	TGCGCCAGCAGACCCAGCGGGGGGCCAGATACGCAGTATTTT
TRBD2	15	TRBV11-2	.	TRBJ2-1	CASSSTSGGRYEQFF	TGTGCCAGCAGCTCTACTAGCGGGGGAAGGTATGAGCAGTTCTTC
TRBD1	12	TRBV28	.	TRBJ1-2	CASSSQGGGYTF	TGTGCCAGCAGTTCACAGGGGGGAGGCTACACCTTC
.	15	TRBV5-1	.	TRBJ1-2	CASSLSGVHSYGYTF	TGCGCCAGCAGCTTGTCGGGGGTACACAGCTATGGCTACACCTTC
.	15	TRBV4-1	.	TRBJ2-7	CASSQEPTWSYEQYF	TGCGCCAGCAGCCAAGAGCCTACGTGGTCCTACGAGCAGTACTTC
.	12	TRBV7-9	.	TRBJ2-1	CASSLVLGEQFF	TGTGCCAGCAGTCTAGTGCTAGGTGAGCAGTTCTTC
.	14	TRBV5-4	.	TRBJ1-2	CASSLDRVVYGYTF	TGTGCCAGCAGCTTGGACAGGGTGGTCTATGGCTACACCTTC
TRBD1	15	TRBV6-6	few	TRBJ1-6	CASSYGQGFYSPLHF	TGTGCCAGCAGTTACGGACAGGGCTTTTATTCACCCCTCCACTTT
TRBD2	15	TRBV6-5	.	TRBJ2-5	CASSSPGLGQETQYF	TGTGCCAGCAGTTCTCCGGGACTAGGGCAAGAGACCCAGTACTTC